This entry concerns a single TCR beta chain. Here immunoSEQ multiplex PCR was the method, and the copy in TCRdb shows in-frame clones only, minus some. The sample has 66,000 or so clones, about 97% seen once. The data are from a study of technical replicates of blood from a few donors. The CDR3 totals 15 residues. CDR1 and CDR2 (germline): SGHKS, YYEKEE (reference sequence). V lost 4 bases, J lost 3 bases, and 6 bases stayed unmatched. The source of this sequence is a human donor in good health. The sample was T cells isolated from PBMCs. V is TRBV5-5 and J is TRBJ1-5; 8 bases align to TRBD1. The CDR3 DNA is TGTGCCAGCAGCGGTGGGACAGGCGACAATCAGCCCCAGCATTTT. Protein product: CASSGGTGDNQPQHF. The whole variable domain, filled in from reference TRBV5-5 and TRBJ1-5, reads DAGVTQSPTHLIKTRGQQVTLRCSPISGHKSVSWYQQVLGQGPQFIFQYYEKEERGRGNFPDRFSARQFPNYSSELNVNALLLGDSALYLCASSGGTGDNQPQHFGDGTRLSIL.